The source of this TCR beta chain is a study of T cell changes during pregnancy in multiple sclerosis. CDR1 is MNHNS and CDR2 is SASEGT in the germline V gene. V shed 6 bases and J shed 2 bases, with 11 bases lying between them. This CDR3 is built from 14 residues. Repertoires were generated with immunoSEQ multiplex PCR, while TCRdb's copy carries only in-frame clones and drops some. The sample consists of more than 40,000 clones, roughly 94% of them appearing once. The input for sequencing was CD4+ T cells from peripheral blood mononuclear cells, taken in the second trimester of pregnancy. This clonotype was obtained from a female donor with multiple sclerosis, enrolled in a pregnancy study. The chain carries TRBV6-1 and TRBJ1-3, with no clear D. CDR3 region: CASRSLRAGNTIYF. The CDR3 nucleotides are TGTGCCAGCAGATCACTGAGGGCTGGAAACACCATATATTTT.